This is a list of T cell receptor beta chains from one sample in a study of PD-1 blockade in classical Hodgkin lymphoma. Measured with immunoSEQ multiplex PCR; TCRdb has only the in-frame clones, and not every one. Of approximately 99,000 clones listed, roughly nine tenths are singletons. The sequencing here drew on peripheral blood mononuclear cells (PBMCs), taken before the second cycle of nivolumab. The receptors shown here come from a human donor with classical Hodgkin lymphoma. CDR3s include the opening cysteine and the closing phenylalanine or tryptophan. Part of the rows lack a size; the others show once, few, many or a class for expanded clones.

TRBJ2-1 | TRBV7-9 | NA | CASSLASGEFYNEQFF
TRBJ1-1 | TRBV6-4 | NA | CASRRDRDSTEAFF
TRBJ2-7 | TRBV30 | NA | CAWSGGGPLYEQYF
TRBJ2-3 | TRBV7-9 | NA | CASSLAGGQGPDTQYF
TRBJ2-3 | TRBV11-2 | NA | CASSSSAGVDTQYF
TRBJ1-3 | TRBV5-6 | NA | CASSFPSGNTIYF
TRBJ1-3 | TRBV30 | NA | CAWSRAQGSGAGYTIYF
TRBJ2-7 | TRBV23-1 | NA | CASSHLAGYEQYF
TRBJ1-2 | TRBV25-1 | few | CASSENGIYGYTF
TRBJ1-5 | TRBV27 | once | CASSLSENSGQGKKEGNQPQHF
TRBJ2-1 | TRBV27 | NA | CASWGVQLGSNEQFF
TRBJ1-1 | TRBV6-1 | NA | CASTAGDFTEAFF
TRBJ2-7 | TRBV5-4 | NA | CASSQGGRLEEQYF
TRBJ2-1 | TRBV19 | NA | CASTSSGSDYNEQFF
TRBJ2-3 | TRBV18 | NA | CASSPSGGIFTSTDTQYF
TRBJ1-4 | TRBV19 | NA | CASKQVLGGESEKLFF
TRBJ2-3 | TRBV9 | NA | CASSPHKRTSGSAGGDTQYF
TRBJ2-1 | TRBV2 | NA | CASSAGTPRTGEQFF
TRBJ2-2 | TRBV30 | NA | CASIVARVGELFF
TRBJ1-2 | TRBV19 | NA | CASSFSPGTNYGYTF
TRBJ1-3 | TRBV18 | NA | CASSPRGNSGNTIYF
TRBJ2-1 | TRBV7-9 | once | CASNLARDNEQFF